Below are 7 T cell receptor beta chains sequenced from a single sample in a study of shared clonotypes between healthy human individuals. Libraries were prepared by immunoSEQ multiplex PCR; TCRdb keeps only in-frame clonotypes and omits some of them. The sample includes roughly 100,000 clones, less than 75% of them seen just once. Sequencing used memory CD8+ T cells sorted from blood. Subset defined: CD45RO+ cells pooled with CCR7-negative TemRA cells. These receptors originate from a woman under 40 in good health.

This clone was seen only once. The chain carries TRBV6-1 and TRBJ2-7; D gene unclear. Germline lookup yields CDR1 MNHNS and CDR2 SASEGT. CDR3 length: 12 amino acids. With 10 bases removed from V and 1 base from J, the gap between germline ends came to 11 bases. CDR3 nucleotide sequence: TGTGCCACCTCGATTGGATCCTACGAGCAGTACTTC. This translates into CATSIGSYEQYF.

The V and J genes are TRBV15 and TRBJ2-7; 12 bases are shared with TRBD2. CDR3 length equals 19 residues. V lost 0 bases and J lost 3; bases outside the gene matches: 12. Germline-derived CDR1 and CDR2 are LNHNV and YYDKDF (reference sequence). The CDR3 is CATSRDRLAGASFNYEQYF. In DNA, the CDR3 is TGTGCCACCAGCAGAGATAGACTAGCGGGAGCAAGCTTTAACTACGAGCAGTACTTC. The complete variable domain, with remaining parts taken from reference TRBV15 and TRBJ2-7, reads DAMVIQNPRYQVTQFGKPVTLSCSQTLNHNVMYWYQQKSSQAPKLLFHYYDKDFNNEADTPDNFQSRRPNTSFCFLDIRSPGLGDTAMYLCATSRDRLAGASFNYEQYFGPGTRLTVT.

This clone was counted between two and nine times. The chain is built from TRBV7-8 and TRBJ2-1, with 8 bases identical to TRBD2. Germline V gene lookup returns CDR1 SGHVS and CDR2 FQNEAQ. The CDR3 is made up of 16 amino acids. The trim removed 1 base at V and 4 bases at J, leaving 6 bases unmatched. The CDR3 spells CASSLGGSGTYNEQFF. The CDR3 bases are TGTGCCAGCAGCTTAGGGGGTAGCGGGACGTACAATGAGCAGTTCTTC.

This clone was recorded at least ten times. The chain recombines TRBV6-1 with TRBJ1-5, with a weak D call TRBD1 (5 bases). The V end was cut by 1 base, the J end by 2 bases, with 12 bases between. In germline, CDR1 is MNHNS, CDR2 SASEGT. The CDR3 is 16 residues long. CDR3 loop: CASSEDGGSGNQPQHF. CDR3 in DNA: TGTGCCAGCAGTGAAGACGGGGGTTCGGGCAATCAGCCCCAGCATTTT.

The rearrangement joins TRBV28 to TRBJ2-7, with TRBD1 matching over 10 bases. With 4 bases clipped from V and 4 bases from J, the junction kept 10 bases outside the gene matches. Looked up from germline, CDR1 is MDHEN and CDR2 is SYDVKM. The CDR3 length is 16 residues. The CDR3 DNA reads as TGTGCCAGCAGTTCCCGCGAGGGACAGGGGAGGTACGAGCAGTACTTC. It encodes CASSSREGQGRYEQYF. Combining the CDR3 with reference TRBV28 and TRBJ2-7 gives the whole variable domain DVKVTQSSRYLVKRTGEKVFLECVQDMDHENMFWYRQDPGLGLRLIYFSYDVKMKEKGDIPEGYSVSREKKERFSLILESASTNQTSMYLCASSSREGQGRYEQYFGPGTRLTVT.

The chain links TRBV6-5 to TRBJ2-1, with 7 bases matching TRBD2. Germline V gene data show CDR1 as MNHEY and CDR2 as SVGAGI. J was trimmed by 4 bases and V by 7 bases; bases with no gene match: 4. The CDR3 runs to 13 residues. The CDR3 loop reads CASKRAGYNEQFF. CDR3 nucleotide sequence: TGTGCCAGCAAGCGAGCGGGATACAATGAGCAGTTCTTC.

This chain connects TRBV28 to TRBJ2-7, with TRBD1 matching over 10 bases. The CDR3 covers 16 residues. Losses at the gene ends were 7 bases for V and 5 bases for J; bases not matched to a gene: 14. Germline V gene lookup returns CDR1 MDHEN and CDR2 SYDVKM. CDR3 region: CASTETGGFLFHEQYF. The CDR3 DNA reads TGTGCCAGCACTGAGACAGGGGGCTTTTTGTTCCACGAGCAGTACTTC.